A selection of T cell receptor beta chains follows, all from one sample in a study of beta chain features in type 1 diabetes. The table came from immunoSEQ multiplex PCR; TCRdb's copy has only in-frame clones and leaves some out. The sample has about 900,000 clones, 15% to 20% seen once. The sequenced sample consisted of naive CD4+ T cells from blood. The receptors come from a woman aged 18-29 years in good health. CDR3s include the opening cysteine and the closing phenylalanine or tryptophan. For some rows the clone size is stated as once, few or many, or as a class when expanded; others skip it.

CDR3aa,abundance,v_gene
CASKAGGQQDSEAFF,few,TRBV19
CASSLMGYEQYF,few,TRBV28
CASSSYSGANVLTF,NA,TRBV27
CASSLSDGYEQYF,few,TRBV7-2
CASSPPGQRVTGELFF,few,TRBV4-1
CASSPVERGAGETQYF,NA,TRBV4-2
CASSLRSPETQYF,NA,TRBV28
CASSFGQGNQPQHF,NA,TRBV5-6
CASSPRGSGANVLTF,few,TRBV2
CASGGQLNYEQYF,NA,TRBV7-8
CASSQDRMAGTGERIYGYTF,NA,TRBV14
CASSLTPPTGTGGGYGYTF,NA,TRBV27
CASSQDLTIVNQPQHF,NA,TRBV4-2
CASRYYQETQYF,few,TRBV27
CASRSGETQYF,few,TRBV2
CASSIAGTRSYEQYF,few,TRBV7-9
CASSLGGVGETQYF,NA,TRBV7-3
CASSFGQGVQPQHF,NA,TRBV27
CASSLARSQNTGELFF,NA,TRBV7-9
CATSNVRPRHEKLFF,few,TRBV15
CASSPNRDEKLFF,NA,TRBV18
CASTSKYYEQYF,NA,TRBV28
CASSLETGFPSYEQYF,NA,TRBV7-8
CASSFQGLVDTQYF,NA,TRBV27
CSATGGYEQYF,few,TRBV20-1
CASSYSGAGADTQYF,NA,TRBV6-5
CASGQGYGYTF,NA,TRBV6-5
CASSAGLAGVTSYNEQFF,few,TRBV14
CASSENSLRTDTQYF,few,TRBV2